This is a list of T cell receptor beta chains from one sample in a study of T cell responses to AZD1222 COVID-19 vaccine. Produced via immunoSEQ multiplex PCR; TCRdb's table is partial and in-frame only. Seen here are 85,000 to 90,000 clones, around nine tenths observed once, and the top ten hold less than 5.5%. The source was peripheral blood, collected on day 0 of MenACWY control vaccination. Receptor source: an adult in good health. CDR3s include the opening cysteine and the closing phenylalanine or tryptophan. D genes are given only for firm matches. Rows give clone size only sometimes, using once, few, many, or a class for an expanded clone.

clone size | D gene | J gene | V gene | CDR3 DNA | CDR3 protein
. | TRBD2 | TRBJ2-2 | TRBV2 | TGTGCCAGCAGTGAACCGAGCGGGACTTCCGGGGAGCTGTTTTTT | CASSEPSGTSGELFF
. | TRBD2 | TRBJ2-3 | TRBV6-5 | TGTGCCAGCAGTTTGGGAGCGGGAGCAGATACGCAGTATTTT | CASSLGAGADTQYF
. | . | TRBJ2-5 | TRBV18 | TGTGCCAGCTCACGACAGGACGGACAAGAGACCCAGTACTTC | CASSRQDGQETQYF
. | . | TRBJ2-7 | TRBV28 | TGTGCCAGCAGTTTCCCCGACCAGGGGTCCTACGAGCAGTACTTC | CASSFPDQGSYEQYF
. | TRBD1 | TRBJ1-4 | TRBV6-6 | TGTGCCAGCAGCCTATCCGCCCCGGGACAGGGGTTTGCAACTAATGAAAAACTGTTTTTT | CASSLSAPGQGFATNEKLFF
. | . | TRBJ2-7 | TRBV7-6 | TGTGCCAGCAGCTTAGAAGGGGGGCGCCCCTACGAGCAGTACTTC | CASSLEGGRPYEQYF
. | . | TRBJ2-1 | TRBV25-1 | TGTGCCAGCAGTGAATTGAGGGAGGAGCAGTTCTTC | CASSELREEQFF
. | TRBD2 | TRBJ2-5 | TRBV10-3 | TGTGCCATCAGTGAACCAACTAGCGGGGGGGCCAGGGAGACCCAGTACTTC | CAISEPTSGGARETQYF
once | . | TRBJ2-2 | TRBV9 | TGTGCCAGCAGGAGGGTTACCGGGGAGCTGTTTTTT | CASRRVTGELFF
. | . | TRBJ1-1 | TRBV2 | TGTGCCAGCAGCAACAAGATGAACACTGAAGCTTTCTTT | CASSNKMNTEAFF
. | . | TRBJ2-1 | TRBV28 | TGTGCCAGCAGTTTGGTAGGAGGCGATGAGCAGTTCTTC | CASSLVGGDEQFF
. | . | TRBJ1-2 | TRBV7-8 | TGTGCCAGCAGCTTAGGATCTGCCTCCTATGGCTACACCTTC | CASSLGSASYGYTF
. | . | TRBJ2-7 | TRBV18 | TGTGCCAGCTCACCAAGACAGGAGGCCTACGAGCAGTACTTC | CASSPRQEAYEQYF
. | . | TRBJ1-5 | TRBV10-3 | TGTGCCATCAGTAGGGACAACAATCAGCCCCAGCATTTT | CAISRDNNQPQHF
. | TRBD1 | TRBJ1-5 | TRBV6-5 | TGTGCCAGCAGCCTTAGACAGGGTAATACTCAGCCCCAGCATTTT | CASSLRQGNTQPQHF
. | . | TRBJ2-6 | TRBV6-6 | TGTGCCAGTAGTTCTGGGGCCAACGTCCTGACTTTC | CASSSGANVLTF